This T cell receptor beta chain was retrieved from a study of lymphopenia after photon versus proton radiotherapy. Using immunoSEQ multiplex PCR, the repertoire was profiled, and TCRdb retains in-frame clones only, with some absent. The repertoire has about 20,000 clones, approximately 85% of them found once; the top ten carry over 2.5%. V was cut by 9 bases and J by 0 bases, with 12 bases left in between. The germline V gene has CDR1 SEHNR and CDR2 FQNEAQ (reference sequence). The CDR3 has 14 amino acids. Overall study findings and caveats: Better survival with proton therapy was suggested as possible, not demonstrated. After the lymphocyte nadir, photon-treated repertoires showed oligoclonal expansion, especially of CD8+ Temra cells. Photon-treated patients lost naive T cells and TCR diversity; proton-treated stayed stable. Larger post-nadir TCR diversity loss correlated inversely with survival in deceased patients.

For this clone: Its specificity is unknown.

The gene calls are TRBV7-9 and TRBJ1-3; D unclear. The sequence was obtained from a woman aged 45-59 years with pancreatic cancer. This sample comprised peripheral blood, obtained from a patient treated with photon-based radiotherapy. Written as DNA, the CDR3 is TGTGCCAGGACGGACGATTCCTCTGGAAACACCATATATTTT. Translated: CARTDDSSGNTIYF.